The present entry profiles one T cell receptor beta chain with its context. The sample belongs to a study of blood T cell repertoires in COVID-19. Assay used: immunoSEQ multiplex PCR; TCRdb lists only in-frame clones, some missing. In the table there are about 180,000 clones, 80% to 90% of which are singletons. The CDR3 extends over 15 amino acids. Trimming shortened V by 1 base and J by 4 bases, and 12 bases separated the two germline ends. Germline V gene sequence: CDR1 SGHDN, CDR2 FVKESK. V is TRBV14 and J is TRBJ2-3; D gene ambiguous. Input material: peripheral blood. The receptor was isolated from a human donor with active or convalescent COVID-19. The donor label of this sample is uncertain. CDR3 residues: CASSQVSYSSDTQYF. CDR3 bases: TGTGCCAGCAGCCAAGTGAGCTACTCGTCAGATACGCAGTATTTT.